This T cell receptor beta chain was observed in a study of blood T cells in healthy people across ages (dated by TCRdb to the mid-2010s). A note on the overall study: In model experiments, template switching captured roughly one uniquely barcoded TCR beta cDNA molecule for every two T cells. Using deep sequencing normalized with unique cDNA molecular identifiers, the study measured how TCR beta repertoire diversity changes with age. Four age groups were formed from the donors: young (average about 15 years), middle-aged (around 41), aged (about 68) and long-lived (around 80). To avoid experimental bias, donors of different ages were spread randomly across the sequencing lanes. For two donors (one aged 18 to 29 and one aged 80 or older), the study analyzed two additional independent replicas of 1 million unique cDNA reads from the same blood draw. Paper-wide results and their limitations: Because the CMV infection status of the donors was unknown, age-related changes in expanded clonotypes may potentially have been confounded. The percentage of naive T cells measured by flow cytometry correlated strongly with observed TCR beta diversity. As age increased, observed TCR beta diversity per million T cells dropped in a roughly linear way, and a significant reduction was already evident by age around 41. Total diversity estimates from one million sequenced T cells were considered lower bounds and underestimates. Compared with the aged group, the long-lived group had more naive CD4+ T cells, fewer expanded clones and increased TCR diversity, suggesting age selection. Because profiling used bulk unsorted PBMCs, naive and antigen-experienced compartments could not be compared conclusively.

Points on this clonotype: What antigen it recognizes has not been identified. Per-base qualities were not stored, and no clone one base away is much larger.

Libraries were prepared through 5' RACE. Sequencer: Illumina HiSeq 2500. A second PCR of roughly 6 to 11 cycles was performed with a sample-barcoded 5' primer and a J-beta primer mix. A unique molecular identifier was introduced onto each TCR beta cDNA molecule by a template-switch 5' adaptor carrying 12 random nucleotides. Each sample yielded at least 3 million CDR3-containing paired-end reads. All of the RNA was converted into first-strand cDNA using the Mint cDNA synthesis kit, with a TRBC-specific oligonucleotide serving as the primer. After uracil-DNA glycosylase treatment, a first 18-cycle PCR used universal primers M1SS and BC2_uni_R on all cDNA. Processing in the source paper ran as follows. Each sample was normalized by randomly selecting 1 million high-quality reads, each carrying a distinct molecular identifier. Instead of being binned into consensus sequences, reads with shared molecular identifiers were discarded. MiTCR, run with a Q25 quality threshold and the strictest error-elimination algorithm, handled CDR3 identification, clonotype clustering and error correction. A nonparametric unseen species model using Euler transformation provided a lower-bound estimate of total TCR beta diversity. TCRdb reran the public reads through fastp at Q25 and MiXCR, keeping productive beta chains. A single entry per CDR3 protein holds the most common genes and DNA from its merged rows. TCRdb, not the authors, supplied the V and J calls. This sample is represented by 650,000 to 1,000,000 distinct CDR3 sequences; roughly 35% of them were singletons. The top ten clones comprise roughly 13% of the sample.

The donors were around 39 Caucasian individuals from Russia, aged about 6 to 100 years, who were systemically healthy. Each donor gave 9.5 to 10 milliliters of peripheral blood, drawn into EDTA-treated Vacutainer tubes. PBMCs were isolated by Ficoll-Paque density-gradient centrifugation, with at least 7 million obtained per sample. Trizol reagent was used to extract total RNA from the PBMCs, yielding at least 5 micrograms per sample. For every donor, flow cytometry on a PBMC aliquot measured the percentage of naive CD45RAhigh/CD27high T cells. The clonotype comes from a man aged 18 to 30 in good health. The material sequenced was blood.

The DNA is TGTGCCAGCAGGGAGGGGGGCTCCTATAATTCACCCCTCCACTTT. Translated, it gives CASREGGSYNSPLHF. The sequence is built from TRBV12-3 or TRBV12-4 and TRBJ1-6, and the D gene may be TRBD1, 6 bases matching. V lost 6 bases and J lost 0 bases; the stretch between them is 9 bases long. Including cysteine and phenylalanine, the CDR3 has 15 amino acids. Only the CDR3 part of the read is kept: 45 bases, read in frame from the first base.